These 13 T cell receptor beta chains were all obtained from the same sample, sequenced in a study of CD8 T cells in Susac syndrome. A quantity of about 0.45 to 1 ug RNA underwent reverse transcription using random hexamers. A single record per CDR3 protein comes from TCRdb applying MiXCR to the immunoSEQ multiplex PCR reads. The sample contains approximately 120,000 distinct CDR3 sequences, approximately 89% of which appear only once. The specimen was CD8+ T cells from PBMCs. The receptor set was obtained from a human donor with multiple sclerosis.

In DNA form, the CDR3 reads TGTGCCAGTAGTATCGCCTCAACCGGGACAGTCTATGGCTACACCTTC. Protein sequence: CASSIASTGTVYGYTF. This sequence joins TRBV19 and TRBJ1-2; 7 bases match TRBD1. CDR3 size: 16 residues. Germline values: CDR1 LNHDA, CDR2 SQIVND (reference sequence). The junction had 11 bases not matched to a gene; V was cut back by 3 bases and J by 4 bases.

This rearrangement joins TRBV10-1 to TRBJ2-7, with a weak D call TRBD1 (5 bases). Germline V gene sequence: CDR1 WNHNN, CDR2 SYGVQD (reference sequence). This CDR3 region has 13 residues. The V end was cut by 4 bases, the J end by 2 bases, with 9 bases between. The CDR3 reads CASSAGMAYEQYF. As DNA, the CDR3 is TGCGCCAGCAGTGCAGGGATGGCCTACGAGCAGTACTTC.

V is TRBV30 and J is TRBJ1-1, with D unclear. Trimming took off 5 bases at V and 0 bases at J, with 7 bases between the two ends. CDR1 GTSNPN and CDR2 SVGIG come from the germline V gene (reference sequence). There are 12 residues in the CDR3. This chain's CDR3 is CAWGVLNTEAFF. The DNA for the CDR3 is TGTGCCTGGGGGGTTCTGAACACTGAAGCTTTCTTT.

This chain joins TRBV12-3 or TRBV12-4 and TRBJ2-3, with 8 bases matching TRBD2. The CDR3 spans 15 residues. Trimming cost V 1 base and J 4 bases; bases outside gene matches: 4. CDR3 loop: CASSLGSGIADTQYF. CDR3 nucleotides: TGTGCCAGCAGTTTAGGTAGCGGGATTGCAGATACGCAGTATTTT.

This sequence joins TRBV6-5 and TRBJ2-7; 7 bases fit TRBD2. Trimming cost V 2 bases and J 3 bases; bases outside gene matches: 1. Germline V gene sequence: CDR1 MNHEY, CDR2 SVGAGI. The CDR3 is 13 amino acids. The CDR3 bases are TGTGCCAGCAGTTACAGGGAGGGCTACGAGCAGTACTTC. It codes for CASSYREGYEQYF.

This rearrangement joins TRBV29-1 to TRBJ1-3; 7 bases are shared with TRBD1. Germline CDR1 SQVTM, CDR2 ANQGSEA. V lost 0 bases to trimming and J lost 3 bases; unmatched junction nucleotides: 8. This CDR3 contains 16 residues. The CDR3 region is CSVEDLKGASGNTIYF. The CDR3 DNA is TGCAGCGTTGAAGATCTGAAGGGGGCAAGTGGAAACACCATATATTTT.

V usage is TRBV7-9 and J usage is TRBJ2-1, with TRBD2 matching 14 bases. V lost 4 bases, J lost 1 base, and 3 bases stayed unmatched. The CDR3 runs 17 residues. Germline lookup yields CDR1 SEHNR and CDR2 FQNEAQ (reference sequence). CDR3 protein: CASSSGLAGESYNEQFF. Written as DNA, the CDR3 is TGTGCCAGCAGCTCGGGACTAGCGGGAGAGTCCTACAATGAGCAGTTCTTC. Filled out from reference TRBV7-9 and TRBJ2-1, the complete variable domain reads DTGVSQNPRHKITKRGQNVTFRCDPISEHNRLYWYRQTLGQGPEFLTYFQNEAQLEKSRLLSDRFSAERPKGSFSTLEIQRTEQGDSAMYLCASSSGLAGESYNEQFFGPGTRLTVL.

V usage is TRBV5-6 and J usage is TRBJ2-1; D unresolved. This CDR3 spans 14 amino acids. The germline V and J ends were trimmed by 2 bases and 4 bases, with 10 bases remaining between them. Per the germline V gene, CDR1 is SGHDT and CDR2 is YYEEEE. The CDR3 nucleotides read TGTGCCAGCAGCTTTATAGGACCGTACAATGAGCAGTTCTTC. The encoded protein is CASSFIGPYNEQFF.

The V gene is TRBV28, the J gene TRBJ2-7; no reliable D call. Germline CDR1 and CDR2: MDHEN and SYDVKM. The CDR3 contains 14 residues. Trimming cost V 3 bases and J 5 bases, with 14 bases left between them. CDR3 protein: CASSLLADVHEQYF. The CDR3 nucleotides are TGTGCCAGCAGTTTGCTGGCAGACGTCCACGAGCAGTACTTC.

The gene calls are TRBV11-2 and TRBJ2-2; D call uncertain. Trimming took off 4 bases at V and 6 bases at J, with 9 bases between the two ends. This CDR3 is 13 amino acids long. Germline V gene data show CDR1 as SGHAT and CDR2 as FQNNGV. Written as DNA, the CDR3 is TGTGCCAGCAGCTCGCCAATTGCCGGGGAGCTGTTTTTT. Translated: CASSSPIAGELFF.

The chain joins TRBV30 to TRBJ2-1; TRBD2 matches 11 bases. Trimming cost V 0 bases and J 8 bases; bases outside gene matches: 9. In germline, CDR1 is GTSNPN, CDR2 SVGIG (reference sequence). The CDR3 has 16 amino acids. The CDR3 spells CAWSVFVISGRDEQFF. DNA for the CDR3: TGTGCCTGGAGTGTATTCGTGATTAGCGGGAGGGATGAGCAGTTCTTC.

This chain links TRBV29-1 with TRBJ2-7; D may correspond to TRBD1 or TRBD2 (5 bases each). The CDR3 is made up of 17 amino acids. V lost 4 bases and J 1 base, leaving 23 bases between the germline ends. Germline loops: CDR1 SQVTM, CDR2 ANQGSEA. CDR3 in amino acids: CSVGDVGDAPTSYEQYF. The CDR3 DNA is TGCAGCGTTGGGGACGTGGGGGACGCTCCAACATCCTACGAGCAGTACTTC.

This chain links TRBV9 with TRBJ2-1; 7 nucleotides match TRBD1. V lost 2 bases and J lost 3; bases outside the gene matches: 5. Germline V gives CDR1 SGDLS, CDR2 YYNGEE. This CDR3 comprises 15 residues. The CDR3 DNA follows: TGTGCCAGCAGCGTTGAGAGGGGGCACTACAATGAGCAGTTCTTC. Residues: CASSVERGHYNEQFF.